Following are 8 T cell receptor beta chains from one sample sequenced in a study of spatial heterogeneity in lung cancer. Study-wide results and caveats: Tumors with more nonsynonymous mutations had more expanded intratumoral alpha and beta TCRs.

These receptors lack a known antigen. TCRdb reprocessed the 5' RACE reads via MiXCR and lists one record per CDR3 protein. Here the sample spans fewer than 4,000 distinct CDR3 sequences, approximately 4.9% being singletons. Documented time point: sample taken at primary tumor resection. The sequenced sample was lung tumor tissue, obtained at surgery. These receptors came from a female donor with early-stage non-small cell lung cancer.

This chain joins TRBV18 and TRBJ2-7; D is possibly TRBD1 (6 bases). The V and J ends lost 5 bases and 1 base respectively, with 9 bases between them. Germline assignment: CDR1 KGHSH and CDR2 LQKENI. CDR3 size: 13 residues. As DNA, the CDR3 is TGTGCCAGCTCAGGGGACAATTCCTACGAGCAGTACTTC. Protein sequence: CASSGDNSYEQYF.

This clonotype has at least ten counts. The chain recombines TRBV6-2 or TRBV6-3 with TRBJ2-7; 8 bases fit TRBD2. Germline trimming cut 4 bases from V and 7 bases from J; bases unmatched to any gene: 15. Per the germline V gene, CDR1 is MNHEY and CDR2 is SVGEGT. The CDR3 totals 16 residues. CDR3 in amino acids: CASSSGTAGGGREQYF. CDR3 nucleotides: TGTGCCAGCAGTTCCGGAACCGCCGGGGGGGGACGGGAGCAGTACTTC.

V usage is TRBV11-2 and J usage is TRBJ2-5; possible D gene TRBD1, 6 bases. CDR1 and CDR2 (germline): SGHAT, FQNNGV. The CDR3 has 17 residues. Trimming removed 0 bases from V and 2 bases from J, with 16 bases in between. The CDR3 spells CASSLDLITGRQETQYF. In DNA form, the CDR3 reads TGTGCCAGCAGCTTAGATCTTATCACAGGGCGTCAAGAGACCCAGTACTTC.

This clonotype came up many times. The chain uses TRBV7-8 and TRBJ2-3, with D possibly being TRBD1 or TRBD2 (5 bases each). V dropped 4 bases and J dropped 1 base, with 9 bases sitting between them. CDR1 SGHVS and CDR2 FQNEAQ come from the germline V gene. The CDR3 is 14 amino acids. CDR3 residues: CASSSGRRTDTQYF. The CDR3 bases are TGTGCCAGCAGCTCGGGACGGCGCACAGATACGCAGTATTTT.

Note on this clonotype: The junction does not match germline at one end; this may be a read error. The chain links TRBV19 to TRBJ2-1, with 8 bases aligning to TRBD2. CDR3 length equals 13 residues. From germline, CDR1 is LNHDA and CDR2 SQIVND (reference sequence). The CDR3 reads CASSITGGPIWIF. As DNA, the CDR3 is TGTGCCAGTAGTATTACGGGGGGGCCCATCTGGATCTTC.

This clonotype was seen many times. The CDR3 nucleotides read TGCAGCGTTGCCAGGGGTAATAAAGAGACCCAGTACTTC. It translates to CSVARGNKETQYF. V gene TRBV29-1 combines with J gene TRBJ2-5; D is perhaps TRBD1 (6 bases). Per germline, CDR1 SQVTM and CDR2 ANQGSEA. V was pared by 4 bases and J by 3 bases, with 12 bases between. This CDR3 region has 13 residues.

By share of the sample, this clonotype is medium-sized. This rearrangement joins TRBV4-1 to TRBJ1-6; 9 bases agree with TRBD1. The CDR3 runs 16 residues. Trimming cost V 4 bases and J 7 bases; bases outside gene matches: 8. From germline, CDR1 is MGHRA and CDR2 YSYEKL. The CDR3: CASSPQQGARNSPLHF. CDR3 DNA sequence: TGCGCCAGCAGCCCACAACAGGGGGCCCGGAATTCACCCCTCCACTTT.

At least ten counts were recorded for this clonotype. The genes are TRBV12-3 or TRBV12-4 and TRBJ2-2, with D possibly TRBD1 on 8 matching bases. V dropped 3 bases and J dropped 2 bases, with 16 bases sitting between them. This CDR3 contains 17 residues. The CDR3 here is CASSFGQGGANTGELFF. The CDR3 nucleotides are TGTGCCAGCAGTTTCGGACAGGGAGGGGCTAACACCGGGGAGCTGTTTTTT.